This T cell receptor beta chain was identified in a study of PD-L1 blockade in urothelial cancer. Overall study context: About nine tenths of the roughly 30 patients were men whose urothelial cancer was bladder-origin. Findings and caveats of the study: Clonality of blood TCR below the median before treatment predicted better survival.

The time point was: peripheral blood 6 weeks after treatment start. The trim removed 0 bases at V and 4 bases at J, leaving 8 bases unmatched. The CDR3 spans 16 residues. Germline loops: CDR1 SGDLS, CDR2 YYNGEE. Added to each PCR by spiking were synthetic TCR analog templates. The table came from immunoSEQ multiplex PCR; TCRdb's copy has only in-frame clones and leaves some out. This table holds over 100,000 clones, more than 85% found once. This clone has a single count. The antigen is not known. The chain links TRBV9 to TRBJ2-5; 8 nucleotides align to TRBD1. The specimen comprised PBMCs, sampled around atezolizumab (anti-PD-L1) treatment. The sequence was collected from a man aged 55 to 70 with urothelial cancer. The CDR3 sequence is CASSVAPTRGRETQYF. CDR3 bases: TGTGCCAGCAGCGTAGCGCCGACCAGGGGGCGAGAGACCCAGTACTTC.